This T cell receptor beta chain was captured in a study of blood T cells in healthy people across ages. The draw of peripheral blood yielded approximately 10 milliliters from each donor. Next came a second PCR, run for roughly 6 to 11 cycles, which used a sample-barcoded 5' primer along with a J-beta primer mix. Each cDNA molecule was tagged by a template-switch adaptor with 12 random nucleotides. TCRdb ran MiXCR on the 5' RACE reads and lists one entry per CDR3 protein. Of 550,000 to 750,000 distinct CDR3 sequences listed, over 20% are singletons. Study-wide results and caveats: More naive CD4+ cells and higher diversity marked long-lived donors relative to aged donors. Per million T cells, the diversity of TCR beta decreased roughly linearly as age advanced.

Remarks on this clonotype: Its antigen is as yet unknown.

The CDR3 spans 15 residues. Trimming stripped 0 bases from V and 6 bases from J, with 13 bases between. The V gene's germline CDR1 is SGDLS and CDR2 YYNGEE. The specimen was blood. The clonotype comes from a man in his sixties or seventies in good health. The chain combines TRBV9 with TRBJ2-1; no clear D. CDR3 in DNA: TGTGCCAGCAGCGTAGCCGCCCTCCTAGGCAATGAGCAGTTCTTC. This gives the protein CASSVAALLGNEQFF.